These 5 T cell receptor beta chains were sequenced from one sample in a study of shared clonotypes between healthy human individuals. Sequenced by immunoSEQ multiplex PCR; TCRdb stores in-frame clones only, minus some. Of over 1.5 million clones in the sample, 95% to 99% were seen once. Sequenced: naive CD4+ T cells sorted from blood. Subset of the sample: CD45RA+ positively selected. The receptors originated from a man aged 25 to 40 in good health.

V usage is TRBV5-1 and J usage is TRBJ2-5; tentative D call: TRBD2 (5 bases). The CDR3 is made up of 13 amino acids. With 5 bases removed from V and 2 bases from J, the gap between germline ends came to 10 bases. Germline loops: CDR1 SGHRS, CDR2 YFSETQ. CDR3: CASSYSGQETQYF. The CDR3 DNA sequence: TGCGCCAGCAGTTACAGCGGACAAGAGACCCAGTACTTC.

The V gene is TRBV27, the J gene TRBJ2-2, with 15 bases matching TRBD2. Per germline, CDR1 MNHEY and CDR2 SMNVEV (reference sequence). The length of the CDR3 is 19 residues. Losses at the gene ends were 4 bases for V and 4 bases for J; bases not matched to a gene: 10. The CDR3 region has the DNA TGTGCCAGCAGTTCCCGCGGGACTAGCGGGAGGATCGGCACCGGGGAGCTGTTTTTT. Amino acid sequence: CASSSRGTSGRIGTGELFF.

This clone was recorded a few times. The chain joins TRBV2 to TRBJ1-5, with D perhaps matching TRBD1 (5 bases). This CDR3 region has 16 residues. Germline CDR1 is SNHLY and CDR2 is FYNNEI. The germline V and J ends were trimmed by 0 bases and 1 base, with 10 bases remaining between them. For the CDR3, the DNA is TGTGCCAGCAGTGAAGCGCGGGAGGGGAGCAATCAGCCCCAGCATTTT. Translated: CASSEAREGSNQPQHF.

Worth noting for this clone: Additional DNA sequences in this sample encode the identical CDR3. The chain combines TRBV9 with TRBJ2-2, with TRBD2 as a possible D gene (6 bases). The CDR3 loop spans 14 amino acids. From germline, CDR1 is SGDLS and CDR2 YYNGEE. V dropped 0 bases and J dropped 4 bases, with 7 bases sitting between them. CDR3 coding DNA: TGTGCCAGCAGCGTAGCGGGAGTCACCGGGGAGCTGTTTTTT. It yields the protein CASSVAGVTGELFF.

As regards this clone: The same CDR3 also results from other DNA sequences found in this sample. V and J are TRBV18 and TRBJ2-7; D gene unclear. Germline values: CDR1 KGHSH, CDR2 LQKENI. The CDR3 has 14 residues. V lost 1 base and J lost 0, with 7 bases in between. CDR3 protein: CASSPQGSSYEQYF. CDR3 nucleotides: TGTGCCAGCTCACCACAGGGCAGCTCCTACGAGCAGTACTTC.